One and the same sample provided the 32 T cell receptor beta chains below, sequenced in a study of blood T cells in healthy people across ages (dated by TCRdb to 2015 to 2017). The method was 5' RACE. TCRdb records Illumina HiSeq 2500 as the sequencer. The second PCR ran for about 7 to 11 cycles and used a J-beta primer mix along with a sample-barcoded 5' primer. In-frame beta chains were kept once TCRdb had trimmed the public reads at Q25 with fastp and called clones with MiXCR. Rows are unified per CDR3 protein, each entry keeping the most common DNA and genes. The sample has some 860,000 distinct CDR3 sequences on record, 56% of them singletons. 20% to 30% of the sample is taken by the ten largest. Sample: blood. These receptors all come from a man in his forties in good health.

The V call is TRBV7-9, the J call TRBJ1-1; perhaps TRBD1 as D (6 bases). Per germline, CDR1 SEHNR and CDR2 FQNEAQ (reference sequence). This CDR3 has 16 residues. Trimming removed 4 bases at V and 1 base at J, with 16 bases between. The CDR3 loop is CASSSPRGHGNTEAFF. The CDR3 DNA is TGTGCCAGCAGCTCCCCCCGGGGGCACGGGAACACTGAAGCTTTCTTT. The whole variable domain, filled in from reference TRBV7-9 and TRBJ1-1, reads DTGVSQNPRHKITKRGQNVTFRCDPISEHNRLYWYRQTLGQGPEFLTYFQNEAQLEKSRLLSDRFSAERPKGSFSTLEIQRTEQGDSAMYLCASSSPRGHGNTEAFFGQGTRLTVV.

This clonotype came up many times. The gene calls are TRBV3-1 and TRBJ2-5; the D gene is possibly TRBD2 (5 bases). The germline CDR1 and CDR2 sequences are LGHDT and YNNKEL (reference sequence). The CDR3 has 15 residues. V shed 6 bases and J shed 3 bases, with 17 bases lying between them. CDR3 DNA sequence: TGTGCCAGCAGGGGTTCCATGAGGCGGGAAGAGACCCAGTACTTC. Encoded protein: CASRGSMRREETQYF.

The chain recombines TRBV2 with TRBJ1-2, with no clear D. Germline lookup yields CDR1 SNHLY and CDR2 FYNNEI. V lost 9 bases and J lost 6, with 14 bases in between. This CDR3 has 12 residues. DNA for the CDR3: TGTGCCAGGACAAGGAGAGGGCATGGCTACACCTTC. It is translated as CARTRRGHGYTF.

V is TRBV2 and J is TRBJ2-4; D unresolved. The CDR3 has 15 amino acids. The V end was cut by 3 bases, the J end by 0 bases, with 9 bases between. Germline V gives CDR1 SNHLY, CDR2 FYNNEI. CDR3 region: CASSDDGLAKNIQYF. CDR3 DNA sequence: TGTGCCAGCAGTGACGACGGGCTAGCCAAAAACATTCAGTACTTC.

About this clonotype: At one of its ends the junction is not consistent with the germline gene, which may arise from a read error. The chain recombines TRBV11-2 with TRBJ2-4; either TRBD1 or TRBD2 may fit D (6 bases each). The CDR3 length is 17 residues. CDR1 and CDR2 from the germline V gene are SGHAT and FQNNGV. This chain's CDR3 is CTSRAISGAVEENIQYF. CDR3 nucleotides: TGTACCAGCAGGGCTATATCGGGGGCAGTGGAGGAAAACATTCAGTACTTC. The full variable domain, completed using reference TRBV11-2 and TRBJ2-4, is EAGVAQSPRYKIIEKRQSVAFWCNPISGHATLYWYQQILGQGPKLLIQFQNNGVVDDSQLPKDRFSAERLKGVDSTLKIQPAKLEDSAVYLCTSRAISGAVEENIQYFGAGTRLSVL.

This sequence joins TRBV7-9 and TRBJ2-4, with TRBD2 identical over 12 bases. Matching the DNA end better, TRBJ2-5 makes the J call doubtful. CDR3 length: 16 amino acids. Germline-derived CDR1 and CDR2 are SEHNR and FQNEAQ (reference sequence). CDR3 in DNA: TGTGCCAGCAGCCCGTCACTAGCGGGGGGAAAAGAGACCCAGTACTTC. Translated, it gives CASSPSLAGGKETQYF.

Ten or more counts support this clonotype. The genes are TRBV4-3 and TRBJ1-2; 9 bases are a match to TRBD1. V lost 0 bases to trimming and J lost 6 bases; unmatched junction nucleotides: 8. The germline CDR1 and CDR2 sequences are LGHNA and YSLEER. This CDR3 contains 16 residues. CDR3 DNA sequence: TGCGCCAGCAGCCAAGATACTCCGGGACAGGGTGATGGCTACACCTTC. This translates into CASSQDTPGQGDGYTF.

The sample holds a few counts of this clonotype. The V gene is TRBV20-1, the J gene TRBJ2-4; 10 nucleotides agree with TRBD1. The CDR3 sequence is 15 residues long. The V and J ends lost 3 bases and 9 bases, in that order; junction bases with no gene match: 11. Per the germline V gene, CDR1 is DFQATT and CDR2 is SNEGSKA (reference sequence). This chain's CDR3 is CSARVDRGPQGIQYF. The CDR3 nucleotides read TGCAGTGCTAGGGTAGACAGGGGGCCTCAGGGCATTCAGTACTTC.

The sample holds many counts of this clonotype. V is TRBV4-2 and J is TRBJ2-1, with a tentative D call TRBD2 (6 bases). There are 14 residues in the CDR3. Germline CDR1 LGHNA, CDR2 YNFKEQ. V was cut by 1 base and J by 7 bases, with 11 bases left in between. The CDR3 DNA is TGTGCCAGCAGCCAAGTTGGCGGGGTTAATGAGCAGTTCTTC. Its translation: CASSQVGGVNEQFF.

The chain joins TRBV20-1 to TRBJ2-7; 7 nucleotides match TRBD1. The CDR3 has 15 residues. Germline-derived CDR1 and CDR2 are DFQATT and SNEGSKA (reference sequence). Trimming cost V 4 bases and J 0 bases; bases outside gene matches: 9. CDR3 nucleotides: TGCAGTGCTAAAATACCACAGGGGAACTCCTACGAGCAGTACTTC. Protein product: CSAKIPQGNSYEQYF.

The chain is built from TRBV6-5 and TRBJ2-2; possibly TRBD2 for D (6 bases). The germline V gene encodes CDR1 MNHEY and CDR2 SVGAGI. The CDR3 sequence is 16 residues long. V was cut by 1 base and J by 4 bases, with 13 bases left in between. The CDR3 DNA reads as TGTGCCAGCAGTTACTTCGGGGGAGAGGGCACCGGGGAGCTGTTTTTT. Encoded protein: CASSYFGGEGTGELFF.

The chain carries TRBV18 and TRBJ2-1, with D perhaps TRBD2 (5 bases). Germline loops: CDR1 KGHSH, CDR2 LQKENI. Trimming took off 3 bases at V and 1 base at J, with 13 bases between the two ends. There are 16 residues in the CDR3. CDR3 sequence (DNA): TGTGCCAGCTCACCGTCTTCGACGGGGTCCTACAATGAGCAGTTCTTC. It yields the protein CASSPSSTGSYNEQFF.

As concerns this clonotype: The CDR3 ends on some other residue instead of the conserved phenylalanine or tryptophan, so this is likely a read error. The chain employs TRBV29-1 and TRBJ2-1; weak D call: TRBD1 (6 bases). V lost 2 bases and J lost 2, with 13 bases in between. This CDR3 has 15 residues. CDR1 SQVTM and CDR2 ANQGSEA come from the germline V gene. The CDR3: CSVEKGTRAYNEQFV. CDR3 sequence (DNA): TGCAGCGTTGAAAAGGGGACAAGGGCCTACAATGAGCAGTTCGTC.

The CDR3 loop reads CASLGQGTHGYTF. The CDR3 nucleotides read TGTGCCAGCCTGGGACAGGGAACCCATGGCTACACCTTC. The V gene is TRBV5-6, the J gene TRBJ1-2, with TRBD1 matching over 9 bases. From germline, CDR1 is SGHDT and CDR2 YYEEEE. The CDR3 spans 13 residues. V gave up 7 bases and J gave up 6 bases; unmatched junction bases: 7.

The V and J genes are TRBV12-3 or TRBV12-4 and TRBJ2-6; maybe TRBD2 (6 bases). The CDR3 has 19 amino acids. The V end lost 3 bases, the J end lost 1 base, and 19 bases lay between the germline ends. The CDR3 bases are TGTGCCAGCAGTTTTCGCGGGGCCCCTAGACTATCTGGGGCCAACGTCCTGACTTTC. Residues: CASSFRGAPRLSGANVLTF.

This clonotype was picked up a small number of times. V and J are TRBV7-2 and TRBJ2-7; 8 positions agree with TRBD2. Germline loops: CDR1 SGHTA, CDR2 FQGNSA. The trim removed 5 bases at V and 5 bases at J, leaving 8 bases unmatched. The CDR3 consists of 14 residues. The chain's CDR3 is CASSQPGLGDEQYF. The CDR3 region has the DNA TGTGCCAGCAGCCAACCGGGACTAGGGGACGAGCAGTACTTC.

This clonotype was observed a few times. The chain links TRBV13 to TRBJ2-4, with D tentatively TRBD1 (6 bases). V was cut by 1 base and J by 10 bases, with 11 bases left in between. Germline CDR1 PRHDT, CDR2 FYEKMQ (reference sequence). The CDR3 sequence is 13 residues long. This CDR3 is CASSLDGGPIQYF. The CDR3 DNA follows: TGTGCCAGCAGCTTAGATGGGGGCCCGATTCAGTACTTC.

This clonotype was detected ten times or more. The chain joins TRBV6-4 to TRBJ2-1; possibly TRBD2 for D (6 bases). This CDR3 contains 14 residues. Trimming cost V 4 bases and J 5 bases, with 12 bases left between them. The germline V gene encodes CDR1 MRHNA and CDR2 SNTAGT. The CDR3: CASSATGGNNEQFF. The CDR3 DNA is TGTGCCAGCAGTGCCACCGGGGGAAACAATGAGCAGTTCTTC.

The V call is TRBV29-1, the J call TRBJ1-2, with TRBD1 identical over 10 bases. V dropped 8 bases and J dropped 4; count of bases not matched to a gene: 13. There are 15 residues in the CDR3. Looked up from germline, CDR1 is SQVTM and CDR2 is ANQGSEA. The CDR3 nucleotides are TGCAGCATATCCGGGACAGGGGCTATCGGCTATGGCTACACCTTC. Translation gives CSISGTGAIGYGYTF.

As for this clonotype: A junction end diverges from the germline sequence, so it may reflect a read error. CDR3 in DNA: TGTGGCAGCAGCTTAGGTGATAGCGGACCCCCAGAGACCCAGTACTTC. This translates into CGSSLGDSGPPETQYF. The V call is TRBV7-2, the J call TRBJ2-5, with D possibly matching TRBD2 (6 bases). CDR3 length equals 16 residues. The germline V gene has CDR1 SGHTA and CDR2 FQGNSA.

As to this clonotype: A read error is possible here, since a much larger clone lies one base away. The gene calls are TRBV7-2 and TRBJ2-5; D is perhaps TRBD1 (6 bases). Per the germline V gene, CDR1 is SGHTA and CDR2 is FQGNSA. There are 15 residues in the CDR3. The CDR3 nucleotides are TGTGCCGGCAGCTCCTGGACAGCTACTCAAGAGACCCAGTACTTC. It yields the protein CAGSSWTATQETQYF.

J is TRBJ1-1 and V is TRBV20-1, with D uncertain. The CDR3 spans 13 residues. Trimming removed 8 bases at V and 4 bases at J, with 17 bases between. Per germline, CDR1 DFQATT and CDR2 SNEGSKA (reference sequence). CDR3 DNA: TGCAGTCTTCTCGGATACCCGGGCACTGAAGCTTTCTTT. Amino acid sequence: CSLLGYPGTEAFF.

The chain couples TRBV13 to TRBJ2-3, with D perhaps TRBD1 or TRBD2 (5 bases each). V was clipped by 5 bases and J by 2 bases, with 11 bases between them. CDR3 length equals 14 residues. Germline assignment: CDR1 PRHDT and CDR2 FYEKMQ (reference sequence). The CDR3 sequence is CASSGGTTTDTQYF. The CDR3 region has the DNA TGTGCCAGCAGCGGGGGAACGACCACAGATACGCAGTATTTT.

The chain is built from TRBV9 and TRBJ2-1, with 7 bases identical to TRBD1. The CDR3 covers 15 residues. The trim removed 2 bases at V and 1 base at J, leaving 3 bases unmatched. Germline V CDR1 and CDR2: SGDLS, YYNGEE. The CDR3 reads CASSVQGDSYNEQFF. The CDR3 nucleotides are TGTGCCAGCAGCGTTCAGGGGGATTCCTACAATGAGCAGTTCTTC.

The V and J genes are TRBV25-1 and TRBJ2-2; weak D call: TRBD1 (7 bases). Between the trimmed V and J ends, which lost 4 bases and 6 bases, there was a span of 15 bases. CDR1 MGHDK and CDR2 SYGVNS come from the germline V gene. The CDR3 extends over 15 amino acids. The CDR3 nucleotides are TGTGCCAGCAGTGTAACAGGGGAGGTACCCGGGGAGCTGTTTTTT. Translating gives CASSVTGEVPGELFF.

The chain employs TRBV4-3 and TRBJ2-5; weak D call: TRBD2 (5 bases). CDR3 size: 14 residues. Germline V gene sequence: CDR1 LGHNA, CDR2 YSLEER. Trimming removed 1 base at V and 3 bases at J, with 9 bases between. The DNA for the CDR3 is TGCGCCAGCAGCCAAGTCATCGGGGAAGAGACCCAGTACTTC. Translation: CASSQVIGEETQYF.

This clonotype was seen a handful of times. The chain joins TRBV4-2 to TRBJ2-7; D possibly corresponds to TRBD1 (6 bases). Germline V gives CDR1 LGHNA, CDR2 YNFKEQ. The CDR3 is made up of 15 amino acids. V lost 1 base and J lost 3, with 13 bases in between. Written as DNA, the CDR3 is TGTGCCAGCAGCCAAGGGCCAGGGGCGAACTACGAGCAGTACTTC. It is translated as CASSQGPGANYEQYF.

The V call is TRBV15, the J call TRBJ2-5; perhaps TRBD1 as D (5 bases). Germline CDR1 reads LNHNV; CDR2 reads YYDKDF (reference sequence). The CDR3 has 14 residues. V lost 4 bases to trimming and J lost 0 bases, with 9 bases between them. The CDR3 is CATSKGDNQETQYF. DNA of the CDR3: TGTGCCACCAGCAAAGGGGATAACCAAGAGACCCAGTACTTC. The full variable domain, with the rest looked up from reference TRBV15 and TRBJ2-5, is DAMVIQNPRYQVTQFGKPVTLSCSQTLNHNVMYWYQQKSSQAPKLLFHYYDKDFNNEADTPDNFQSRRPNTSFCFLDIRSPGLGDTAMYLCATSKGDNQETQYFGPGTRLLVL.

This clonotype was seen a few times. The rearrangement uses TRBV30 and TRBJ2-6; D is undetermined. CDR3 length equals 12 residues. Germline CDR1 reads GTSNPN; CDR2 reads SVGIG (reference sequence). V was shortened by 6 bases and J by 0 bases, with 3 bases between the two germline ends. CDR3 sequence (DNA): TGTGCCTGCCACTCTGGGGCCAACGTCCTGACTTTC. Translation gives CACHSGANVLTF.

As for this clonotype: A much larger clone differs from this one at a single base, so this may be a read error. The CDR3 protein is CSAWTSGRYNEQYF. The CDR3 bases are TGCAGCGCCTGGACTAGCGGGAGGTACAATGAGCAGTACTTC. The J gene is TRBJ2-7, the V gene TRBV29-1; 14 bases agree with TRBD2. From germline, CDR1 is SQVTM and CDR2 ANQGSEA. J was trimmed by 7 bases and V by 7 bases; bases with no gene match: 9. This CDR3 contains 14 residues.

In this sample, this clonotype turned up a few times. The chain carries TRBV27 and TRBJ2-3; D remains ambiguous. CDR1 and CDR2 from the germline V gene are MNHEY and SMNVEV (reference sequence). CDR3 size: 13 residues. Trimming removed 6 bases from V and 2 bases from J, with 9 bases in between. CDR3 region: CASRTFITDTQYF. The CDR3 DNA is TGTGCCAGCAGAACCTTTATCACAGATACGCAGTATTTT.

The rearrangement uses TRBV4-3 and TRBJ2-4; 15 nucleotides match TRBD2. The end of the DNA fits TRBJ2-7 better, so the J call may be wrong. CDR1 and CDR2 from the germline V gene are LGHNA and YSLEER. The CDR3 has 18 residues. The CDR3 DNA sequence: TGCGCCAGCAGCCAAAGGACTAGCGGGAGGGCTTCGTATTACGAGCAGTACTTC. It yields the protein CASSQRTSGRASYYEQYF.